This T cell receptor (beta chain) is from a study of breast tumors, draining lymph nodes, adjacent tissues. TCRdb used MiXCR to reprocess the multiplex PCR reads, holding one entry per CDR3 protein. The sample lists 45,000 to 65,000 distinct CDR3 sequences, around 40% occurring once. Germline CDR1 is LNHDA and CDR2 is SQIVND (reference sequence). There are 15 residues in the CDR3. A word on this clonotype: What it binds is unknown. The junction does not match germline at one end; this may be a read error.

Findings and caveats of the study: Tumor TCR diversity was below lymph nodes but above nontumor tissue. Data only fit, rather than demonstrated, lymph node origin of most tumor T cells.

The gene calls are TRBV19 and TRBJ1-3; possibly TRBD1 for D (5 bases). Sequencing used breast tumor tissue. The sequence derives from a female donor with breast cancer. Some clones in this sample may be carry-over from other donors' samples. This chain's CDR3 is CASSAPGVYGYTLYF. CDR3 in DNA: TGTGCCAGTAGTGCCCCGGGGGTCTATGGCTACACCTTATATTTT.